Below are 21 T cell receptor beta chains sequenced from a single sample in a study of blood T cell repertoires in COVID-19. TCRdb keeps only in-frame clones here, not all; method: immunoSEQ multiplex PCR. The sample lists 150,000 to 160,000 clones, roughly 88% occurring once. The sample comprised peripheral blood. The receptors derive from a woman in her forties or fifties with acute or convalescent COVID-19.

This chain connects TRBV4-3 to TRBJ1-6; 9 bases line up with TRBD1. The trim removed 3 bases at V and 7 bases at J, leaving 1 base unmatched. The CDR3 contains 14 residues. The V gene's germline CDR1 is LGHNA and CDR2 YSLEER. The CDR3, as DNA: TGCGCCAGCAGCCAGACAGGGGGGAATTCACCCCTCCACTTT. Translation: CASSQTGGNSPLHF.

The sample holds a few counts of this clone. The J gene is TRBJ1-1, the V gene TRBV7-2, with D perhaps TRBD1 (5 bases). CDR3 length equals 13 residues. Looked up from germline, CDR1 is SGHTA and CDR2 is FQGNSA. V lost 1 base to trimming and J lost 10 bases, with 13 bases between them. The CDR3 nucleotides read TGTGCCAGCAGCTTAGGTCCAGGGTGGGTAGCTTTCTTT. Protein sequence: CASSLGPGWVAFF.

The chain couples TRBV6-1 to TRBJ2-7; 9 nucleotides line up with TRBD2. V trimming: 0 bases; J trimming: 0 bases; junction bases outside the gene matches: 3. Germline V gene sequence: CDR1 MNHNS, CDR2 SASEGT. This CDR3 has 16 residues. The CDR3 DNA sequence: TGTGCCAGCAGTGAAGCTAGCGGGAGCCCCTCCTACGAGCAGTACTTC. The encoded protein is CASSEASGSPSYEQYF.

Written as DNA, the CDR3 is TGTGCCAGCAGCGACGCGACAGGGCCATATACTGAAGCTTTCTTT. Translated, it gives CASSDATGPYTEAFF. V gene TRBV5-4 combines with J gene TRBJ1-1; 7 nucleotides line up with TRBD1. The V and J ends lost 4 bases and 5 bases, in that order; junction bases with no gene match: 11. This CDR3 has 15 residues. Per germline, CDR1 SGHNT and CDR2 YYREEE (reference sequence).

This rearrangement joins TRBV19 to TRBJ2-7, with D tentatively TRBD1 (6 bases). Germline V CDR1 and CDR2: LNHDA, SQIVND (reference sequence). This CDR3 has 13 amino acids. V lost 10 bases and J 2 bases, leaving 15 bases between the germline ends. The CDR3: CATAEDRAYEQYF. CDR3 coding DNA: TGTGCCACAGCCGAGGACAGAGCCTACGAGCAGTACTTC.

This rearrangement joins TRBV2 to TRBJ2-1, with TRBD2 matching over 14 bases. After removal of 5 bases from V and 4 bases from J, the junction contained 4 bases not matched to a gene. This CDR3 spans 16 amino acids. CDR1 SNHLY and CDR2 FYNNEI come from the germline V gene. CDR3 coding DNA: TGTGCCAGCAGTCAGGGACTAGCGGGGGTATACAATGAGCAGTTCTTC. It is translated as CASSQGLAGVYNEQFF. Filled out from reference TRBV2 and TRBJ2-1, the complete variable domain reads EPEVTQTPSHQVTQMGQEVILRCVPISNHLYFYWYRQILGQKVEFLVSFYNNEISEKSEIFDDQFSVERPDGSNFTLKIRSTKLEDSAMYFCASSQGLAGVYNEQFFGPGTRLTVL.

V and J are TRBV7-3 and TRBJ2-7; the D gene is possibly TRBD1 (6 bases). The length of the CDR3 is 14 residues. Germline values: CDR1 SGHTA, CDR2 FQGTGA. V lost 3 bases to trimming and J lost 3 bases, with 12 bases between them. CDR3 sequence (DNA): TGTGCCAGCAGCTTCCAGGGGTCCTTCTACGAGCAGTACTTC. This sequence encodes CASSFQGSFYEQYF. Filled out from reference TRBV7-3 and TRBJ2-7, the complete variable domain reads GAGVSQTPSNKVTEKGKYVELRCDPISGHTALYWYRQSLGQGPEFLIYFQGTGAADDSGLPNDRFFAVRPEGSVSTLKIQRTERGDSAVYLCASSFQGSFYEQYFGPGTRLTVT.

J is TRBJ2-7 and V is TRBV28, with D possibly TRBD2 on 5 matching bases. CDR1 and CDR2 (germline): MDHEN, SYDVKM. V dropped 6 bases and J dropped 9 bases, with 18 bases sitting between them. The CDR3 runs to 13 residues. The CDR3 spells CASRGETYEGQYF. The DNA of the CDR3 is TGTGCCAGCAGGGGTGAAACCTACGAGGGGCAGTACTTC.

This rearrangement joins TRBV6-5 to TRBJ2-6; 7 positions match TRBD1. The CDR3 has 14 amino acids. The trim removed 6 bases at V and 12 bases at J, leaving 11 bases unmatched. Germline CDR1 and CDR2: MNHEY and SVGAGI. CDR3 nucleotides: TGTGCCAGCAGCATTCAAAGACAGGGCGTCGTCCTGACTTTC. Its protein is CASSIQRQGVVLTF.

The chain joins TRBV5-1 to TRBJ2-3, with 10 bases matching TRBD2. The CDR3 has 16 amino acids. V lost 6 bases, J lost 1 base, and 8 bases stayed unmatched. The germline CDR1 and CDR2 sequences are SGHRS and YFSETQ. DNA of the CDR3: TGCGCCAGCACCCTTCAAGCGGGGGGGGGCACAGATACGCAGTATTTT. It encodes CASTLQAGGGTDTQYF.

This chain uses TRBV29-1 with TRBJ2-3; TRBD2 might be the D (7 bases). The V and J ends lost 7 bases and 5 bases respectively, with 19 bases between them. Germline CDR1 SQVTM, CDR2 ANQGSEA. CDR3 length: 14 residues. In DNA form, the CDR3 reads TGCAGCGCAGGGTGGGGGGGCCCCGGAGATACGCAGTATTTT. It is translated as CSAGWGGPGDTQYF.

This clone is a singleton in its sample. J is TRBJ1-1 and V is TRBV3-1 (or the pseudogene TRBV3-2), with 10 bases aligning to TRBD1. The length of the CDR3 is 17 residues. The trim removed 2 bases at V and 1 base at J, leaving 7 bases unmatched. CDR1 and CDR2 (germline): LGHDT, YNNKEL (reference sequence). The CDR3 here is CASSQPPGQGRNTEAFF. The CDR3 coding sequence is TGTGCCAGCAGCCAACCTCCGGGACAGGGGAGGAACACTGAAGCTTTCTTT.

V and J are TRBV23-1 and TRBJ2-6, with 10 bases lining up with TRBD1. TRBV23-1 is flagged as an ORF with uncertain function. The CDR3 loop spans 17 amino acids. With 2 bases clipped from V and 4 bases from J, the junction kept 5 bases outside the gene matches. This chain's CDR3 is CASSQRDRGSGANVLTF. In nucleotides, the CDR3 is TGCGCCAGCAGTCAAAGGGACAGGGGATCAGGGGCCAACGTCCTGACTTTC.

This chain links TRBV4-1 with TRBJ1-1, with TRBD1 as a possible D gene (6 bases). Germline V CDR1 and CDR2: MGHRA, YSYEKL. V gave up 3 bases and J gave up 7 bases, with 24 bases separating them. CDR3 length equals 17 residues. The CDR3: CASSQEGGLKNESEAFF. The CDR3 DNA is TGCGCCAGCAGCCAGGAGGGGGGGCTGAAGAACGAAAGTGAAGCTTTCTTT.

The J gene is TRBJ1-5, the V gene TRBV15; tentative D call: TRBD1 (6 bases). V lost 4 bases and J lost 5, with 15 bases in between. The CDR3 has 15 residues. The V gene's germline CDR1 is LNHNV and CDR2 YYDKDF (reference sequence). The CDR3 DNA follows: TGTGCCACCAGCACCCCCAACAGGGCCGATCAGCCCCAGCATTTT. It is translated as CATSTPNRADQPQHF. Full variable domain (missing parts from reference TRBV15 and TRBJ1-5): DAMVIQNPRYQVTQFGKPVTLSCSQTLNHNVMYWYQQKSSQAPKLLFHYYDKDFNNEADTPDNFQSRRPNTSFCFLDIRSPGLGDTAMYLCATSTPNRADQPQHFGDGTRLSIL.

In the case of this clone: The same CDR3 also results from other DNA sequences found in this sample. V and J are TRBV19 and TRBJ2-5; 7 bases are shared with TRBD1. Germline assignment: CDR1 LNHDA and CDR2 SQIVND (reference sequence). V lost 4 bases to trimming and J lost 5 bases; unmatched junction nucleotides: 4. The CDR3 is made up of 13 amino acids. CDR3 region: CASSTRGQETQYF. The CDR3 DNA reads as TGTGCCAGTAGTACAAGGGGACAGGAGACCCAGTACTTC.

The CDR3 spells CASSQAKGQVFF. The CDR3, as DNA: TGTGCCAGCAGCCAAGCCAAGGGACAGGTGTTTTTT. The rearrangement links TRBV3-1 (or the pseudogene TRBV3-2) to TRBJ1-4; 8 nucleotides align to TRBD1. The germline gives CDR1 LGHDT, CDR2 YNNKEL (reference sequence). The CDR3 runs 12 residues. V shed 1 base, J shed 15 bases, and the junction held 4 bases outside the gene matches.

V usage is TRBV12-3 or TRBV12-4 and J usage is TRBJ2-1, with D possibly being TRBD1 (5 bases). This CDR3 region has 13 residues. V gave up 3 bases and J gave up 5 bases, with 8 bases separating them. DNA for the CDR3: TGTGCCAGCAGTTTCGACAGCCACAATGAGCAGTTCTTC. Translated, it gives CASSFDSHNEQFF.

The sample holds one count of this clone. J is TRBJ1-2 and V is TRBV5-1; D is unclear. V was shortened by 6 bases and J by 0 bases, with 15 bases between the two germline ends. The CDR3 is 15 residues long. Germline V gene data show CDR1 as SGHRS and CDR2 as YFSETQ. As DNA, the CDR3 is TGCGCCAGCACCCCTCAACTTAGTTCTAACTATGGCTACACCTTC. It translates to CASTPQLSSNYGYTF.

V is TRBV7-8 and J is TRBJ1-4, with 9 positions matching TRBD1. The CDR3 covers 15 residues. The ends lost 1 base at V and 8 bases at J; junction bases unmatched: 5. CDR1 is SGHVS and CDR2 is FQNEAQ in the germline V gene. The CDR3 protein is CASSLEGQGLEKLFF. The CDR3 DNA reads TGTGCCAGCAGCTTAGAGGGACAGGGACTCGAAAAACTGTTTTTT.

This clone appeared a few times. This rearrangement joins TRBV19 to TRBJ1-6; TRBD1 is a possible D gene (5 bases). The CDR3 extends over 13 amino acids. V was shortened by 6 bases and J by 10 bases, with 13 bases between the two germline ends. Germline CDR1 LNHDA, CDR2 SQIVND (reference sequence). This CDR3 is CASSPREISPLHF. The DNA of the CDR3 is TGTGCCAGTAGCCCCAGGGAAATCTCACCCCTCCACTTT.